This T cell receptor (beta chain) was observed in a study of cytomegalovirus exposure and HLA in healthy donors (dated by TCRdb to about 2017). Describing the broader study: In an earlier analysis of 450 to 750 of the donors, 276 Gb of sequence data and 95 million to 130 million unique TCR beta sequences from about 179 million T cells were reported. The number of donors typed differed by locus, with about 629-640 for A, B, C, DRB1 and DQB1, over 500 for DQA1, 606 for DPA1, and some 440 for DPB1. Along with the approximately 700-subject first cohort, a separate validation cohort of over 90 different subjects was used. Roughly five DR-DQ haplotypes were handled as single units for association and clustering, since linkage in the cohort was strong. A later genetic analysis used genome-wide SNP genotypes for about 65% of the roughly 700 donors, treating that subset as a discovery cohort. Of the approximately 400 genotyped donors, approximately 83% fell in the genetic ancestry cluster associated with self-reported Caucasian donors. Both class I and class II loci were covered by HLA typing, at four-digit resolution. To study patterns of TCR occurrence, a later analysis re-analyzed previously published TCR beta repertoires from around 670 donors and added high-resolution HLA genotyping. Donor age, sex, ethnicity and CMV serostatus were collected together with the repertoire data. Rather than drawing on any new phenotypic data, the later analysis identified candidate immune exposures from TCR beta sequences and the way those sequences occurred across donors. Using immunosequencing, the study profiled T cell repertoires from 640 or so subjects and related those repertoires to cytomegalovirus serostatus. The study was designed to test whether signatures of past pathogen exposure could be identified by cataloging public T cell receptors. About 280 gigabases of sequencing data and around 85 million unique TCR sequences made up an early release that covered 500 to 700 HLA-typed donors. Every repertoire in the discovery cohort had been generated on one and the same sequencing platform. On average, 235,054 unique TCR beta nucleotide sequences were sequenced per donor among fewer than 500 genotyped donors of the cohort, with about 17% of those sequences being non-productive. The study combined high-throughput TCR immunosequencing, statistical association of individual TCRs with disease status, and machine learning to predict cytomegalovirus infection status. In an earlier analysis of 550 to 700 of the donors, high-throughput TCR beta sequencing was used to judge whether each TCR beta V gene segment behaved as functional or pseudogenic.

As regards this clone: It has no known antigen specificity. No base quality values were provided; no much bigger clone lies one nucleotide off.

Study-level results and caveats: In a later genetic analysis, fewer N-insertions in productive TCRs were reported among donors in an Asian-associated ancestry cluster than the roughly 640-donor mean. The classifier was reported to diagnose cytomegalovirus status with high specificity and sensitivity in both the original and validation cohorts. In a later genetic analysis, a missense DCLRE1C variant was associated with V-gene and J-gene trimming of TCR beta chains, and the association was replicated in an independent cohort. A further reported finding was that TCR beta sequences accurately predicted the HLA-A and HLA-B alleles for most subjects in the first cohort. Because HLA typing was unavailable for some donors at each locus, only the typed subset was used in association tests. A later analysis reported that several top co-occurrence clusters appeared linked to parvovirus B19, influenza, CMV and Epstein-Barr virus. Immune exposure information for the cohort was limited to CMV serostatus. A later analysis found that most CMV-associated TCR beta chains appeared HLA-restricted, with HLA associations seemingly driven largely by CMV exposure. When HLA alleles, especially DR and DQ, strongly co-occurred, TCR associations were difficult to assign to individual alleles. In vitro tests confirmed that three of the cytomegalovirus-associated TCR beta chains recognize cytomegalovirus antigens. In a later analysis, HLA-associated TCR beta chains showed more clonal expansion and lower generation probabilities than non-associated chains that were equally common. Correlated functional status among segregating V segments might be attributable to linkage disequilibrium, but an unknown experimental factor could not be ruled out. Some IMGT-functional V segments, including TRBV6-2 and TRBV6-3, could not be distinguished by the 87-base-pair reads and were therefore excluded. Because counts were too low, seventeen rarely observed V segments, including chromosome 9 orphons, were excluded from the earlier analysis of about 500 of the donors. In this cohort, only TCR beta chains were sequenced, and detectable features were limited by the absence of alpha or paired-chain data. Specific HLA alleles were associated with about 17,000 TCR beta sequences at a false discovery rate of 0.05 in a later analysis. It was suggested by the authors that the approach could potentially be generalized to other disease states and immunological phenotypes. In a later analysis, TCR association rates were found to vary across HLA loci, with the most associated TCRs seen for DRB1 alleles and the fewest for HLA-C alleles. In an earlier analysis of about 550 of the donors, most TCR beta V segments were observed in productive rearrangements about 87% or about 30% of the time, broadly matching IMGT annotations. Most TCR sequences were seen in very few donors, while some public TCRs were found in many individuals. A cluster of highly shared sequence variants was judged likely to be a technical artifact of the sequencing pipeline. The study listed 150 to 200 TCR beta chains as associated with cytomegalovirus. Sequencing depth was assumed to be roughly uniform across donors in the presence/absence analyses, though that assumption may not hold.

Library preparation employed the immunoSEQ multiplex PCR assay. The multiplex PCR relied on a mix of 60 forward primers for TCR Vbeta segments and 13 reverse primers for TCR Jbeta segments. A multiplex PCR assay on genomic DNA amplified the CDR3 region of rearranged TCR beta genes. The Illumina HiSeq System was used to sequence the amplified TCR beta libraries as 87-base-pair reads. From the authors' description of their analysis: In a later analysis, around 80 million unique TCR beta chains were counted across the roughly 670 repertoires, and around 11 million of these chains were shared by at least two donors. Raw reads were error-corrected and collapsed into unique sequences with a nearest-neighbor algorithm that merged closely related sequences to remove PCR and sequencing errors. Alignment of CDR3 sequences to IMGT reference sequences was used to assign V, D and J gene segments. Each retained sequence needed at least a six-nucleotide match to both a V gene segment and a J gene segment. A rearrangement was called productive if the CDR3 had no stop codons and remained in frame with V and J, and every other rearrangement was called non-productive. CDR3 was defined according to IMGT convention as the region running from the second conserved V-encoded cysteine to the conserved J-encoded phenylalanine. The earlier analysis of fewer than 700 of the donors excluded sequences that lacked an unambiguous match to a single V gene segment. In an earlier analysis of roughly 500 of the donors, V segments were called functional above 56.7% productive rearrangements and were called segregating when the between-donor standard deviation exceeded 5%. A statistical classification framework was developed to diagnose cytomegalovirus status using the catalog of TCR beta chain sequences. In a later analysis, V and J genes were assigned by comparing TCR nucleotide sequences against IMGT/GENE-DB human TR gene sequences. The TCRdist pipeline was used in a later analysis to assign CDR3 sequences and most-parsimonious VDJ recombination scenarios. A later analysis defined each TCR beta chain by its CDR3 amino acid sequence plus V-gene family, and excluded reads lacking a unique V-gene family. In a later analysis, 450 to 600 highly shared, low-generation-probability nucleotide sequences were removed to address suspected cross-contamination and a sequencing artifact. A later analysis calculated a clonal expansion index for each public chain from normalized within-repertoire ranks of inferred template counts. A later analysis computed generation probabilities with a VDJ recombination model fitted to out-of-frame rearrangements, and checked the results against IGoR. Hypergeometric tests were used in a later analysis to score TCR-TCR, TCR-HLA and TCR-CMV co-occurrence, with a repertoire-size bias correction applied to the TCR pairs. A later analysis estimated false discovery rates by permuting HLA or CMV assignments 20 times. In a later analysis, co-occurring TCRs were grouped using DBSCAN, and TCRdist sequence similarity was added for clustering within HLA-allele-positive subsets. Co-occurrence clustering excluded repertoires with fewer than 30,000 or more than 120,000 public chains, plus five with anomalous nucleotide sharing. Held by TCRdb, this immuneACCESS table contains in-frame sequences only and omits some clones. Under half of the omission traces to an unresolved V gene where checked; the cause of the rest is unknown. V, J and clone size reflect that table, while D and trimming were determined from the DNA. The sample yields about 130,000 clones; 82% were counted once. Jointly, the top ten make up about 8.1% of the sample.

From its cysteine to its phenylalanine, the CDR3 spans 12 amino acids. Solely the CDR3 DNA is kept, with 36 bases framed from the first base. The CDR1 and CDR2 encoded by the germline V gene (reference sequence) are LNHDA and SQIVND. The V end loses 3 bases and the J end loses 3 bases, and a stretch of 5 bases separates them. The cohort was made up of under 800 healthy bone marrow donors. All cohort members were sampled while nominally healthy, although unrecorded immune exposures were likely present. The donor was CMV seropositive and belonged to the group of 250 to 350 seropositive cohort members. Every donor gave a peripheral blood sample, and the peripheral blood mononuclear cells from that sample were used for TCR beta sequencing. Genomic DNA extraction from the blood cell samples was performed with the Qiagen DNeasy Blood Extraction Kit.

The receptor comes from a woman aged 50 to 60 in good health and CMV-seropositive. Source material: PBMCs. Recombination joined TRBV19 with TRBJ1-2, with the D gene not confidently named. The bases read TGTGCCAGTAGTATGAGAGACTATGGCTACACCTTC. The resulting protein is CASSMRDYGYTF.